Presented here are 12 T cell receptor beta chains from one specimen sequenced in a study of OX40 agonist ivuxolimab in advanced cancers. The library was built by means of the immunoSEQ multiplex PCR assay. TCRdb holds this immuneACCESS table with in-frame rearrangements only. Some clones are missing; in checked studies, unresolved V genes explain under half, and the rest has no known cause. Present in this sample are some 60,000 clones, less than 85% of which were seen just once. Over 3.5% of the sample lies in the top ten. This specimen was CD4+ or CD8+ T cells sorted from blood, taken in a trial of the OX40 agonist ivuxolimab. The origin of the receptors is an adult with an advanced solid tumor such as melanoma, head and neck, liver or kidney cancer.

About this clone: The same CDR3 arises from other DNA sequences in this sample as well. V and J are TRBV28 and TRBJ1-4; D is uncertain. Between the trimmed V and J ends, which lost 6 bases and 6 bases, there was a span of 17 bases. The CDR3 has 15 amino acids. Germline V gene data show CDR1 as MDHEN and CDR2 as SYDVKM. The CDR3 is CASSSIQTDYEKLFF. The CDR3 coding sequence is TGTGCCAGCAGCTCCATCCAGACGGATTATGAAAAACTGTTTTTT.

The chain couples TRBV2 to TRBJ1-2; D ambiguous. Trimming pared 4 bases from V and 3 bases from J, leaving 18 bases between. This CDR3 comprises 16 residues. CDR1 is SNHLY and CDR2 is FYNNEI in the germline V gene. The CDR3 here is CASSVGRPSAYYGYTF. DNA of the CDR3: TGTGCCAGCAGTGTCGGTCGACCGTCTGCATACTATGGCTACACCTTC.

This clone was seen a few times. This chain links TRBV7-3 with TRBJ2-5, with 10 bases aligning to TRBD2. With V trimmed by 8 bases and J by 3 bases, 6 bases remained unmatched. This CDR3 spans 14 amino acids. Germline values: CDR1 SGHTA, CDR2 FQGTGA. Written as DNA, the CDR3 is TGTGCCAGCTCCCCTAGCGGGAGTAAAGAGACCCAGTACTTC. Translation: CASSPSGSKETQYF.

The chain recombines TRBV10-3 with TRBJ2-1; 11 nucleotides agree with TRBD1. The germline V gene has CDR1 ENHRY and CDR2 SYGVKD. Trimming took 8 bases from V and 9 from J; bases not matched to a gene: 3. The length of the CDR3 is 12 residues. CDR3 protein: CAIGDRGFEQFF. The CDR3 DNA reads TGTGCCATCGGGGACAGGGGGTTTGAGCAGTTCTTC.

V is TRBV25-1 and J is TRBJ1-1; 7 nucleotides match TRBD1. Per the germline V gene, CDR1 is MGHDK and CDR2 is SYGVNS. The CDR3 is made up of 12 amino acids. With V trimmed by 3 bases and J by 8 bases, 3 bases remained unmatched. CDR3 sequence reads: CASSDPGQEAFF. DNA for the CDR3: TGTGCCAGCAGTGACCCGGGACAGGAAGCTTTCTTT.

This clone was seen a handful of times. The chain employs TRBV7-8 and TRBJ1-5; D not resolved. CDR1 and CDR2 from the germline V gene are SGHVS and FQNEAQ. Trimming left V 0 bases short and J 5 bases short, with 2 bases between. This CDR3 is 12 amino acids long. CDR3: CASSLAHQPQHF. In nucleotides, the CDR3 is TGTGCCAGCAGCTTAGCGCATCAGCCCCAGCATTTT.

The rearrangement uses TRBV5-1 and TRBJ1-1, with D tentatively TRBD1 (6 bases). The V end lost 0 bases, the J end lost 9 bases, and 15 bases lay between the germline ends. Per germline, CDR1 SGHRS and CDR2 YFSETQ. CDR3 size: 14 residues. CDR3 in amino acids: CASSLASAGVQAFF. In DNA, the CDR3 is TGCGCCAGCAGCTTGGCCTCGGCAGGGGTTCAAGCTTTCTTT.

The rearrangement uses TRBV13 and TRBJ2-1; tentatively, D is TRBD1 or TRBD2 (5 bases each). Germline values: CDR1 PRHDT, CDR2 FYEKMQ (reference sequence). V lost 5 bases to trimming and J lost 4 bases, with 12 bases between them. The CDR3 is 14 residues long. The DNA of the CDR3 is TGTGCCAGCAGCCCCCAGGGACCATACAATGAGCAGTTCTTC. The encoded protein is CASSPQGPYNEQFF.

The J gene is TRBJ1-2, the V gene TRBV28, with D tentatively TRBD1 (5 bases). V lost 5 bases and J lost 7, with 14 bases in between. The V gene's germline CDR1 is MDHEN and CDR2 SYDVKM. The CDR3 consists of 13 residues. The CDR3: CASSPPGAGGYTF. CDR3 sequence (DNA): TGTGCCAGCAGTCCCCCCGGGGCCGGTGGCTACACCTTC.

CDR3 amino acids: CASSLVGRGGEKLFF. The CDR3, as DNA: TGTGCCAGCAGCTTAGTGGGCAGGGGGGGTGAAAAACTGTTTTTT. The chain couples TRBV7-6 to TRBJ1-4; 7 bases are shared with TRBD1. V was pared by 1 base and J by 7 bases, with 6 bases of the junction left unmatched. The CDR3 is 15 residues long. Germline V gives CDR1 SGHVS, CDR2 FNYEAQ. Variable domain in full (rest from reference TRBV7-6 and TRBJ1-4): GAGVSQSPRYKVTKRGQDVALRCDPISGHVSLYWYRQALGQGPEFLTYFNYEAQQDKSGLPNDRFSAERPEGSISTLTIQRTEQRDSAMYRCASSLVGRGGEKLFFGSGTQLSVL.

The rearrangement uses TRBV10-3 and TRBJ1-1; 7 bases map to TRBD1. CDR3 length equals 16 residues. Trimming took 4 bases from V and 1 from J; bases not matched to a gene: 9. Germline values: CDR1 ENHRY, CDR2 SYGVKD. DNA for the CDR3: TGTGCCATCAGTGCCAATACCGGGACAGCGAACACTGAAGCTTTCTTT. It specifies CAISANTGTANTEAFF.

The V and J genes are TRBV25-1 and TRBJ2-3; D unresolved. From germline, CDR1 is MGHDK and CDR2 SYGVNS. CDR3 length: 12 amino acids. Trimming shortened V by 1 base and J by 3 bases, and 2 bases separated the two germline ends. This CDR3 is CASSEWTDTQYF. The CDR3 bases are TGTGCCAGCAGTGAATGGACAGATACGCAGTATTTT.